This T cell receptor beta chain comes out of a study of blood T cell repertoires in COVID-19. Study background: Both acute and convalescent COVID-19 samples were obtained from the United States, Italy and Spain. Nucleic acid was either cDNA or gDNA, and it came from T cells, B-cell-depleted T cells, or PBMCs.

CDR1 is SEHNR, CDR2 FQNEAQ, per germline (reference sequence). Unmatched junction bases numbered 6, after V lost 4 bases and J lost 1 base. The length of the CDR3 is 16 residues. Original handling: Amplifying reference gene primers gave estimates of nucleated cell counts. Using immunoSEQ multiplex PCR, the repertoire was profiled, and TCRdb retains in-frame clones only, with some absent. V, J and clone size reflect that table, while D and trimming were determined from the DNA. The sample lists tens of thousands of clones; under 80% were seen once. The material sequenced was peripheral blood. The clonotype comes from a human donor in a cohort sampled during active COVID-19. The chain uses TRBV7-9 and TRBJ2-3; 9 nucleotides line up with TRBD2. For the CDR3, the DNA is TGTGCCAGCAGCTCGTTAGCGGGGGCCGGCACAGATACGCAGTATTTT. It codes for CASSSLAGAGTDTQYF.